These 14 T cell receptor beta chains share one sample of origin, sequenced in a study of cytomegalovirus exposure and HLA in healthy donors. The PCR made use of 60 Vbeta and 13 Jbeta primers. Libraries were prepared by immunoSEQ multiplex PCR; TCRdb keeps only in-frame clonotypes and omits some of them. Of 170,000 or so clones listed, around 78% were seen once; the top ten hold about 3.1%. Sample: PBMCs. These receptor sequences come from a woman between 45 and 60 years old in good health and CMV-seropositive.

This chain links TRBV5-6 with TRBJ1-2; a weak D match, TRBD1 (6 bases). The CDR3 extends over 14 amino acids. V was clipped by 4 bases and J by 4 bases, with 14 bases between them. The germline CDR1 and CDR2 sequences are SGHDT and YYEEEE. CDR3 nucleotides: TGTGCCAGCAGCGCAGTGACAGGCTCCTATGGCTACACCTTC. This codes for CASSAVTGSYGYTF.

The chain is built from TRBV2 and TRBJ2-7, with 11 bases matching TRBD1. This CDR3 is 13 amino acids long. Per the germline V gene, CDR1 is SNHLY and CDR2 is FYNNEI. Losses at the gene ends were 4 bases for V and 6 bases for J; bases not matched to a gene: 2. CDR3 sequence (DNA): TGTGCCAGCAGTGTGGGGACAGGGGGCGAGCAGTACTTC. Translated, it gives CASSVGTGGEQYF.

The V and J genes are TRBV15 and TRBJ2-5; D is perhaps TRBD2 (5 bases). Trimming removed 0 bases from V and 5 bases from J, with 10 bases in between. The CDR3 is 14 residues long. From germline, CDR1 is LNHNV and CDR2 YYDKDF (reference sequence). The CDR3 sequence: CATSRDNGEETQYF. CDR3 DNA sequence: TGTGCCACCAGCAGAGATAATGGGGAGGAGACCCAGTACTTC.

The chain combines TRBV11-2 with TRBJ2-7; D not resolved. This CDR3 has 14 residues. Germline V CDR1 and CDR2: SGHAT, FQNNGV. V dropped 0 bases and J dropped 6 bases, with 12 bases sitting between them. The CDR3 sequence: CASSLDSAYSEQYF. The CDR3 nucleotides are TGTGCCAGCAGCTTAGATTCGGCCTACAGCGAGCAGTACTTC.

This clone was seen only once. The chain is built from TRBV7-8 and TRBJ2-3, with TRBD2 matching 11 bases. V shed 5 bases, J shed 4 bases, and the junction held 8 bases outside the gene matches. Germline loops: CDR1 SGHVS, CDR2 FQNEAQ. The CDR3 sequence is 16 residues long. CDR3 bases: TGTGCCAGCAGCCCGACTAGCGGGGACGGGCCAGATACGCAGTATTTT. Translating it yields CASSPTSGDGPDTQYF. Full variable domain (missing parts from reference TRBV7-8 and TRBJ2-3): GAGVSQSPRYKVAKRGQDVALRCDPISGHVSLFWYQQALGQGPEFLTYFQNEAQLDKSGLPSDRFFAERPEGSVSTLKIQRTQQEDSAVYLCASSPTSGDGPDTQYFGPGTRLTVL.

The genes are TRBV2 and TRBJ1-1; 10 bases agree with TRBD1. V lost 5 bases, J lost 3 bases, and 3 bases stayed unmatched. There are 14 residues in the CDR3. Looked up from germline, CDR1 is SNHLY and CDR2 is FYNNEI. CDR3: CASSRQGADTEAFF. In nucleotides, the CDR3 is TGTGCCAGCAGTCGACAGGGGGCGGACACTGAAGCTTTCTTT.

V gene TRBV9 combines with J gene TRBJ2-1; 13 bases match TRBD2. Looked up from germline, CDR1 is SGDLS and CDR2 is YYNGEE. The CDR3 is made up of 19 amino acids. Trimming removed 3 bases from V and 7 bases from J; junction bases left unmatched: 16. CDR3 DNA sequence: TGTGCCAGCAGCGAAAGGACTAGCGGGGGCCTAATGGGTCGGAATGAGCAGTTCTTC. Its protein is CASSERTSGGLMGRNEQFF.

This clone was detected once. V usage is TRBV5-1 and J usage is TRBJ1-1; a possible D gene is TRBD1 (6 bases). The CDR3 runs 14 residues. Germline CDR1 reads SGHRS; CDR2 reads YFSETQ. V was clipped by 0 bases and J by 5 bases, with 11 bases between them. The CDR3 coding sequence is TGCGCCAGCAGCTTGGGGGGGCAGGAGACTGAAGCTTTCTTT. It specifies CASSLGGQETEAFF. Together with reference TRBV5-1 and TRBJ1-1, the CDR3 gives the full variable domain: KAGVTQTPRYLIKTRGQQVTLSCSPISGHRSVSWYQQTPGQGLQFLFEYFSETQRNKGNFPGRFSGRQFSNSRSEMNVSTLELGDSALYLCASSLGGQETEAFFGQGTRLTVV.

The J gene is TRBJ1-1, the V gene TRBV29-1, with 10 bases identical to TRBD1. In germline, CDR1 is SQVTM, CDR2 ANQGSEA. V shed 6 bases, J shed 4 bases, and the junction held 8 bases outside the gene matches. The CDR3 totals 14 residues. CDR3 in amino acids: CSVRQGAGSTEAFF. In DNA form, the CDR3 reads TGCAGCGTAAGACAGGGGGCTGGGAGCACTGAAGCTTTCTTT.

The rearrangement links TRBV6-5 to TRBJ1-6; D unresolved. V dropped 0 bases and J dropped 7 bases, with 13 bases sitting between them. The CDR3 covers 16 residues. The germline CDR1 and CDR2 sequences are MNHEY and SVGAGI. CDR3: CASSYSYSPINSPLHF. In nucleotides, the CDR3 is TGTGCCAGCAGTTACTCGTACAGTCCAATAAATTCACCCCTCCACTTT.

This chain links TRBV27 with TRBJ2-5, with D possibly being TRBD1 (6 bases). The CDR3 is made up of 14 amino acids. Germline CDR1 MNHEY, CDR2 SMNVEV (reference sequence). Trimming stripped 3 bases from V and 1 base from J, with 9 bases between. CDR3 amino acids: CASSLRGIQETQYF. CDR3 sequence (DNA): TGTGCCAGCAGTTTGAGGGGGATCCAAGAGACCCAGTACTTC.

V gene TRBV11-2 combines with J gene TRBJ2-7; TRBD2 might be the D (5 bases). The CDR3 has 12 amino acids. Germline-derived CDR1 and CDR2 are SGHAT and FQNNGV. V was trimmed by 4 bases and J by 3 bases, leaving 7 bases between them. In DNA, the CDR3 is TGTGCCAGCAGCTGGGCGGGCTACGAGCAGTACTTC. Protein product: CASSWAGYEQYF.

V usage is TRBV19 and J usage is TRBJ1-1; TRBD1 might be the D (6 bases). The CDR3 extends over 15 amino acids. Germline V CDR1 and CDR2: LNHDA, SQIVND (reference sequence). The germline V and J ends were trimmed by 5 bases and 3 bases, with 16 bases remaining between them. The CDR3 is CASSLGQNLDTEAFF. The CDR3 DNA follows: TGTGCCAGTAGTCTCGGACAGAACTTGGACACTGAAGCTTTCTTT.

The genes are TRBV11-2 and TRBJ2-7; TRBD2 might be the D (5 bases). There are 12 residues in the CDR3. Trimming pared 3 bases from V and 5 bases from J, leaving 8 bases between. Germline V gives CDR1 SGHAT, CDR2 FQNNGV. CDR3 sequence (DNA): TGTGCCAGCAGCTTGTGGGGAGACGAGCAGTACTTC. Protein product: CASSLWGDEQYF.